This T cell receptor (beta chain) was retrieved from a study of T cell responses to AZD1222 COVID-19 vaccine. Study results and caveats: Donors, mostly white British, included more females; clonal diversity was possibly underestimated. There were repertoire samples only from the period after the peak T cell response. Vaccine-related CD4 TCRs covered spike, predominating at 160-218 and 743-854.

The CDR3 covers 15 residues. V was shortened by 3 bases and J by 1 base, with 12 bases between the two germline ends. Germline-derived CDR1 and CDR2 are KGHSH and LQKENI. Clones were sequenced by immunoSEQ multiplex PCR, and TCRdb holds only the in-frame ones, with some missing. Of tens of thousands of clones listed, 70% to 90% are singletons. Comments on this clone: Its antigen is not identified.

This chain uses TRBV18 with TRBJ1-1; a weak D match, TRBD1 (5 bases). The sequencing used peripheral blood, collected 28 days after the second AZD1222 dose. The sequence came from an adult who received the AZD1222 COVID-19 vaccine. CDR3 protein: CASSPNGAPNTEAFF. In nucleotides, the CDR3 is TGTGCCAGCTCACCTAACGGGGCCCCGAACACTGAAGCTTTCTTT.